The source of this T cell receptor (beta chain) is a study of blood T cell repertoires in COVID-19. Study-wide context: Spain, Italy and the United States supplied samples that represented acute and convalescent COVID-19. PBMCs, B-cell-depleted T cells, or T cells were the source of the cDNA or gDNA that made up the material.

The CDR3 is 16 amino acids. Per the germline V gene, CDR1 is SEHNR and CDR2 is FQNEAQ (reference sequence). J gave up 4 bases and V 5 bases, and 13 bases lay outside the gene matches. Recruited during active infection, patients (from Seattle) were subsequently followed longitudinally. As originally analysed: Estimation of nucleated cell counts was performed using reference gene primer amplification. Some clones are missing from TCRdb's copy, which holds only in-frame ones; the method was immunoSEQ multiplex PCR. V, J and clone size reflect that table, while D and trimming were determined from the DNA. The table lists 250,000 to 350,000 clones, approximately 84% of them singletons.

This clonotype originated in a human donor with COVID-19, enrolled during active disease. The donor label of this sample is uncertain. The chain uses TRBV7-9 and TRBJ1-2, with 7 positions matching TRBD1. Sequencing input: peripheral blood. The CDR3 nucleotides are TGTGCCAGCAGCCTACCCCGGACAGGCTCCTTCTATGGCTACACCTTC. This codes for CASSLPRTGSFYGYTF.